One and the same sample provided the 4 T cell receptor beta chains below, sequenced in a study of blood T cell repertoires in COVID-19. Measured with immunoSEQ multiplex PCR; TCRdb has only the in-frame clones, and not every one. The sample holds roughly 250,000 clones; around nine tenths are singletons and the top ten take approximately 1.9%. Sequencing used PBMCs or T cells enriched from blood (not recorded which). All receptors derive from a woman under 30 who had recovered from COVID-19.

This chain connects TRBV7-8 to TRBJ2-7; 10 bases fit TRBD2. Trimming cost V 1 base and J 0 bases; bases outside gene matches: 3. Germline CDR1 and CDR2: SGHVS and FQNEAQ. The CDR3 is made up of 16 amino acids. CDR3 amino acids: CASSLEIAGGSYEQYF. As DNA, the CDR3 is TGTGCCAGCAGCTTAGAGATAGCGGGAGGCTCCTACGAGCAGTACTTC. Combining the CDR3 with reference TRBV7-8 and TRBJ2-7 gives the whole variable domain GAGVSQSPRYKVAKRGQDVALRCDPISGHVSLFWYQQALGQGPEFLTYFQNEAQLDKSGLPSDRFFAERPEGSVSTLKIQRTQQEDSAVYLCASSLEIAGGSYEQYFGPGTRLTVT.

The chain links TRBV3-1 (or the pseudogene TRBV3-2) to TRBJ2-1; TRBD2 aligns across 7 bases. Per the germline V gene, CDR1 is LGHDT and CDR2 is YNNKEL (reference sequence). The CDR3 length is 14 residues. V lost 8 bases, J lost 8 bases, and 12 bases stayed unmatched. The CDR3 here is CASSRAGRLYEQFF. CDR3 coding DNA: TGTGCCAGCTCGCGAGCGGGGAGATTATATGAGCAGTTCTTC.

The DNA for the CDR3 is TGTGCCAGCTCCCCCGGGACAGGCGGAGAGAACTATGGCTACACCTTC. Amino acid sequence: CASSPGTGGENYGYTF. The rearrangement joins TRBV18 to TRBJ1-2; 8 bases map to TRBD1. The CDR3 is 16 amino acids. Germline trimming cut 6 bases from V and 2 bases from J; bases unmatched to any gene: 11. CDR1 and CDR2 from the germline V gene are KGHSH and LQKENI.

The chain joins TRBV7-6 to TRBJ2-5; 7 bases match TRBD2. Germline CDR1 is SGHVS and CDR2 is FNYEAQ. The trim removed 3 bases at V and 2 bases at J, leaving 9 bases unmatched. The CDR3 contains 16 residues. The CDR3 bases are TGTGCCAGCAGCTTGGGAGGGCGAAGGATACAAGAGACCCAGTACTTC. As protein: CASSLGGRRIQETQYF. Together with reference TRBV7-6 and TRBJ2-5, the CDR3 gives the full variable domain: GAGVSQSPRYKVTKRGQDVALRCDPISGHVSLYWYRQALGQGPEFLTYFNYEAQQDKSGLPNDRFSAERPEGSISTLTIQRTEQRDSAMYRCASSLGGRRIQETQYFGPGTRLLVL.